Sequencing of this T cell receptor beta chain was carried out in a study of beta chain features in type 1 diabetes. Study findings and constraints: Lower insertion and higher deletion counts appeared at VDJ junctions in type 1 diabetes patients. A potential PCR bias toward shorter templates would be equal in patient and control samples. The study found moderately but significantly shorter TCRB CDR3s in all four CD4+ subsets of Type 1 diabetes patients.

Turning to this clone: The antigen remains undetermined.

TCRB transcripts that were expressed got sequenced, as all of the isolated RNA had been reverse transcribed. The table came from immunoSEQ multiplex PCR; TCRdb's copy has only in-frame clones and leaves some out. In the table there are 350,000 to 450,000 clones, about 15% of which are singletons. The V and J ends lost 5 bases and 2 bases respectively, with 13 bases between them. CDR1 is SGHRS and CDR2 is YFSETQ in the germline V gene. This CDR3 has 14 residues. Based on CD45RO/CCR7/CD25/CD127/CD95/CD27, CD4+ regulatory, stem cell-like memory, naive and central memory cells were sorted. The chain has TRBV5-1 and TRBJ2-5; D perhaps matches TRBD1 (6 bases). This TCR was sampled from a man aged 25 to 40 in good health. Sample: naive CD4+ T cells from blood. The CDR3 DNA is TGCGCCAGCAGATGGGGACAAGCACAAGAGACCCAGTACTTC. Protein: CASRWGQAQETQYF.